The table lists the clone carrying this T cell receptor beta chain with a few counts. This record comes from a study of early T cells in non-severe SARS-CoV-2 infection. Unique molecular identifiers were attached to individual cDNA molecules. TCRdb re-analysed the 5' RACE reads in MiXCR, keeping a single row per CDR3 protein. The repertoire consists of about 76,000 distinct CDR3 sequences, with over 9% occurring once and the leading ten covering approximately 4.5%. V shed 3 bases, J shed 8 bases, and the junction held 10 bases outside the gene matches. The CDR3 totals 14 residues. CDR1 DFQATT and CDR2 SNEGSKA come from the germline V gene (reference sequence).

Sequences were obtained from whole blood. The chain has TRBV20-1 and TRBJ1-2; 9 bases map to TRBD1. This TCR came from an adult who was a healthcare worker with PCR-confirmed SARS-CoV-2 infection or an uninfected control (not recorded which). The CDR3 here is CSASTGGEPKGYTF. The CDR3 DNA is TGCAGTGCTAGCACAGGGGGCGAACCGAAAGGCTACACCTTC.